The present T cell receptor (beta chain) was sequenced within a study of T cells in Graves' hyperthyroidism and ophthalmopathy. Findings and caveats of the study: Most thyroid-expanded clonotypes above 0.001 were also found in blood.

TCR beta CDR3 regions were amplified from RNA. First-round RT-PCR with HTBI primers amplified the TCR CDR3 region. TCRdb ran MiXCR on the multiplex PCR reads and lists one entry per CDR3 protein. The sample lists 92,000 or so distinct CDR3 sequences, under 65% occurring once. The sample holds one count of this clonotype. Its antigen remains unidentified. V was trimmed by 6 bases and J by 12 bases, leaving 4 bases between them. Germline lookup yields CDR1 LNHDA and CDR2 SQIVND (reference sequence). The CDR3 runs to 8 residues. This clonotype was sampled from a woman aged 40-49 years with Graves' hyperthyroidism. This chain uses TRBV19 with TRBJ2-3; D gene unclear. Sequenced input: blood. This CDR3 reads CASRGQYF. The CDR3 bases are TGTGCCAGTAGAGGTCAGTATTTT.